Presented here are 14 T cell receptor beta chains from one specimen sequenced in a study of blood T cell repertoires in COVID-19. Produced via immunoSEQ multiplex PCR; TCRdb's table is partial and in-frame only. The sample lists roughly 260,000 clones; around nine tenths were seen once. The sample comprised peripheral blood. Every receptor here comes from a man between 35 and 55 years old who had recovered from COVID-19.

The chain couples TRBV4-3 to TRBJ1-2; TRBD1 might be the D (5 bases). V was shortened by 2 bases and J by 5 bases, with 12 bases between the two germline ends. The CDR3 length is 14 residues. Germline V gene data show CDR1 as LGHNA and CDR2 as YSLEER. CDR3: CASSQSTGIYGYTF. The CDR3 region has the DNA TGCGCCAGCAGCCAATCTACAGGAATTTATGGCTACACCTTC.

This chain uses TRBV4-3 with TRBJ1-2; D perhaps matches TRBD1 (5 bases). The CDR3 loop spans 14 amino acids. Trimming shortened V by 0 bases and J by 4 bases, and 9 bases separated the two germline ends. CDR1 is LGHNA and CDR2 is YSLEER in the germline V gene. The DNA for the CDR3 is TGCGCCAGCAGCCAAGACAGGGTCGGCTATGGCTACACCTTC. Its protein is CASSQDRVGYGYTF.

The CDR3, as DNA: TGTGCCAGCAGCTTAAACAGGGTCAATGAGCAGTTCTTC. It yields the protein CASSLNRVNEQFF. The chain is built from TRBV11-2 and TRBJ2-1; D may be TRBD1 (6 bases). Per the germline V gene, CDR1 is SGHAT and CDR2 is FQNNGV. The CDR3 has 13 residues. V gave up 2 bases and J gave up 6 bases, with 8 bases separating them.

The V gene is TRBV29-1, the J gene TRBJ2-7, with D perhaps matching TRBD2 (5 bases). In germline, CDR1 is SQVTM, CDR2 ANQGSEA. The ends were cut back, 3 bases at V and 4 bases at J, with 7 bases in the middle. This CDR3 is built from 11 residues. The CDR3 coding sequence is TGCAGCGTTGATGAGGGATACGAGCAGTACTTC. Translation: CSVDEGYEQYF.

CDR3 bases: TGTGCCAGCAGTTCCGGGACCTACGAGCAGTACTTC. As protein: CASSSGTYEQYF. The chain combines TRBV12-3 or TRBV12-4 with TRBJ2-7, with D perhaps TRBD2 (5 bases). V was trimmed by 4 bases and J by 2 bases, leaving 6 bases between them. The CDR3 loop spans 12 amino acids.

V gene TRBV4-3 combines with J gene TRBJ2-1; 13 bases line up with TRBD2. The CDR3 spans 14 residues. The germline CDR1 and CDR2 sequences are LGHNA and YSLEER. The V and J ends lost 5 bases and 12 bases, in that order; junction bases with no gene match: 7. CDR3 in amino acids: CASSFGTSGMVQFF. In DNA form, the CDR3 reads TGCGCCAGCAGCTTCGGGACTAGCGGGATGGTGCAGTTCTTC.

The rearrangement uses TRBV27 and TRBJ2-1; perhaps TRBD2 as D (6 bases). Trimming removed 2 bases from V and 6 bases from J, with 26 bases in between. Germline assignment: CDR1 MNHEY and CDR2 SMNVEV (reference sequence). CDR3 length equals 19 residues. The CDR3 coding sequence is TGTGCCAGCAGTTTAAATCCCTCCGGGACCATAAGGGGAGGCAATGAGCAGTTCTTC. Amino acid sequence: CASSLNPSGTIRGGNEQFF.

The chain joins TRBV7-9 to TRBJ2-3; 7 positions agree with TRBD1. In germline, CDR1 is SEHNR, CDR2 FQNEAQ (reference sequence). The V gene end was trimmed by 3 bases and the J gene end by 3 bases; junction bases not matched to a gene: 9. The CDR3 loop spans 16 amino acids. The CDR3 nucleotides are TGTGCCAGCAGCTTTCCGACAGGGCGAGGAACAGATACGCAGTATTTT. Protein: CASSFPTGRGTDTQYF.

The J gene is TRBJ2-3, the V gene TRBV7-3, with D maybe TRBD2 (6 bases). The CDR3 covers 19 residues. Germline V gives CDR1 SGHTA, CDR2 FQGTGA. Trimming shortened V by 4 bases and J by 0 bases, and 23 bases separated the two germline ends. The CDR3 bases are TGTGCCAGCAGCTCGAAACCTCGGGACTCTCCAAGGAGCACAGATACGCAGTATTTT. It encodes CASSSKPRDSPRSTDTQYF.

The CDR3 region is CASSQETNYNEQFF. The CDR3 nucleotides are TGCGCCAGCAGCCAAGAGACTAACTACAATGAGCAGTTCTTC. V gene TRBV4-1 combines with J gene TRBJ2-1, with a possible D match to TRBD2 (5 bases). CDR1 and CDR2 (germline): MGHRA, YSYEKL. This CDR3 is 14 amino acids long. V lost 0 bases and J 3 bases, leaving 6 bases between the germline ends.

V gene TRBV5-1 combines with J gene TRBJ2-1; the D gene is possibly TRBD2 (6 bases). V was trimmed by 0 bases and J by 8 bases, leaving 12 bases between them. The CDR3 totals 14 residues. Germline assignment: CDR1 SGHRS and CDR2 YFSETQ. CDR3 nucleotide sequence: TGCGCCAGCAGCTTGGCTGCGGGATATGATGAGCAGTTCTTC. It translates to CASSLAAGYDEQFF.

This chain uses TRBV11-2 with TRBJ1-4; 8 bases are a match to TRBD1. The CDR3 runs to 15 residues. The V and J ends lost 5 bases and 4 bases, in that order; junction bases with no gene match: 6. Germline CDR1 is SGHAT and CDR2 is FQNNGV. The chain's CDR3 is CASSNLGQVNEKLFF. The CDR3, as DNA: TGTGCCAGCAGCAATCTGGGACAGGTTAATGAAAAACTGTTTTTT.

The chain employs TRBV9 and TRBJ2-7; D is perhaps TRBD1 (5 bases). Looked up from germline, CDR1 is SGDLS and CDR2 is YYNGEE. V was pared by 0 bases and J by 2 bases, with 15 bases between. This CDR3 is built from 16 residues. CDR3 protein: CASSVAWGGPPYEQYF. In nucleotides, the CDR3 is TGTGCCAGCAGCGTAGCTTGGGGCGGCCCGCCCTACGAGCAGTACTTC.

This rearrangement joins TRBV18 to TRBJ1-5; 10 nucleotides match TRBD1. The CDR3 loop spans 16 amino acids. CDR1 and CDR2 from the germline V gene are KGHSH and LQKENI. With V trimmed by 2 bases and J by 7 bases, 8 bases remained unmatched. The CDR3 protein is CASSPRGQGPGQPQHF. Written as DNA, the CDR3 is TGTGCCAGCTCACCAAGGGGACAGGGGCCGGGGCAGCCCCAGCATTTT.